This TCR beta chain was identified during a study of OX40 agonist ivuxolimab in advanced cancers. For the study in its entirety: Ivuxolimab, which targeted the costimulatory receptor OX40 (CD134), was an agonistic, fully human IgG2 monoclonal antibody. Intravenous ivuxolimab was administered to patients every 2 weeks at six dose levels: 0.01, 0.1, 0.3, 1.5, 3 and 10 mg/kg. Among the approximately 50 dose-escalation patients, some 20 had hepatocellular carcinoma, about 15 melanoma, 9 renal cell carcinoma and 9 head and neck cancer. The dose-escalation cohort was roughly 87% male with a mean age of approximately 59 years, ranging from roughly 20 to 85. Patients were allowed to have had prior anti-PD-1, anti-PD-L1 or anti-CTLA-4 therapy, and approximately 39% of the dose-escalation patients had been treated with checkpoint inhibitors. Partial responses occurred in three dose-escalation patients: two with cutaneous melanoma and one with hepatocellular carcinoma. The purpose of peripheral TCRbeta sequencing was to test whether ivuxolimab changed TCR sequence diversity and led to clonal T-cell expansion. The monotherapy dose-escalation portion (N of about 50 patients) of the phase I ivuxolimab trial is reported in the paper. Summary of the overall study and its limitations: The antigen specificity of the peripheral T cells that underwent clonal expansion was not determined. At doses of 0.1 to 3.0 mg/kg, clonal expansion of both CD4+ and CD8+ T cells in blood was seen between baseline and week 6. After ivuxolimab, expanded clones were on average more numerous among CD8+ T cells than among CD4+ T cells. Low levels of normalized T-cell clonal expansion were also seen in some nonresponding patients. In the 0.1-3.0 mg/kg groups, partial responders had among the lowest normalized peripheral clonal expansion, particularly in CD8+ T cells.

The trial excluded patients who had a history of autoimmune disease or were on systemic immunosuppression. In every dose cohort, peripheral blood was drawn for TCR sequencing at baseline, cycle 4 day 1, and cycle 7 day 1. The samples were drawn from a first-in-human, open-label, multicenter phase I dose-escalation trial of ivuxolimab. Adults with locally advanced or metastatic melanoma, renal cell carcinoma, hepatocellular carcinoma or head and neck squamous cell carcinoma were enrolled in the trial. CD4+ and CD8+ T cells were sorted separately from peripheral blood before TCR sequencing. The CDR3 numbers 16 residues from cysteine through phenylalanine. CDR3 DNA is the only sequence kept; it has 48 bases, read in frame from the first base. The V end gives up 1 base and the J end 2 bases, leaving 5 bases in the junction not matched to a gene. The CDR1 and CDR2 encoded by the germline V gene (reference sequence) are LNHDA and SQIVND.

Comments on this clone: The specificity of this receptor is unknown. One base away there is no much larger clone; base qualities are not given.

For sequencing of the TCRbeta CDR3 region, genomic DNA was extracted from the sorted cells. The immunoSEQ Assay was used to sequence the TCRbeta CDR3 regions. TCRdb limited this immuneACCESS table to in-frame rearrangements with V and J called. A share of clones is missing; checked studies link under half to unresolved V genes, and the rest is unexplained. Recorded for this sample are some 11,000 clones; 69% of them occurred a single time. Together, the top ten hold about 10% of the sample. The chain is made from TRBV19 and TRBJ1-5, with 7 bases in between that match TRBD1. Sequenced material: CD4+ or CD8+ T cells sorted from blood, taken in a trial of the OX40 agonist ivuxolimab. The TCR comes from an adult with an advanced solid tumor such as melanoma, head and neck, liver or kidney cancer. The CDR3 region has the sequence CASSIARTGGNQPQHF. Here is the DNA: TGTGCCAGTAGTATAGCCCGGACAGGCGGCAATCAGCCCCAGCATTTT.